The 2 T cell receptor beta chains below come from one sample, sequenced in a study of T cells in localized non-small cell lung cancer. Assay used: immunoSEQ multiplex PCR; TCRdb lists only in-frame clones, some missing. The sample has approximately 2,000 clones, approximately 32% seen once. Sequenced here: lung tumor tissue, sampled before any cancer treatment. The receptor set was obtained from an older male donor with stage I squamous cell lung carcinoma.

The genes are TRBV10-2 and TRBJ2-1; 8 nucleotides line up with TRBD2. Germline V gene data show CDR1 as WSHSY and CDR2 as SAAADI. The V and J ends lost 5 bases and 2 bases, in that order; junction bases with no gene match: 5. The CDR3 is made up of 15 amino acids. In DNA form, the CDR3 reads TGCGCCAGCAGTCCCAGCGGGAGAGCCTACAATGAGCAGTTCTTC. It encodes CASSPSGRAYNEQFF.

CDR3: CASSPVRGRDYGYTF. The DNA for the CDR3 is TGTGCCAGCTCACCGGTCAGGGGGCGAGACTATGGCTACACCTTC. The V and J genes are TRBV18 and TRBJ1-2; 8 nucleotides align to TRBD1. The CDR3 has 15 residues. Looked up from germline, CDR1 is KGHSH and CDR2 is LQKENI. V shed 3 bases and J 3 bases; nucleotides not matched to a gene: 6.